The 24 T cell receptor beta chains below all came from one sample that was sequenced in a study of blood T cell repertoires in COVID-19. Data came from immunoSEQ multiplex PCR; TCRdb stores just in-frame clones and leaves some out. Counted here are roughly 670,000 clones, 85% to 90% occurring once; the ten biggest clones make up over 0.2%. The sample consisted of peripheral blood. These receptors came from a woman aged 18-29 years with acute or convalescent COVID-19.

The V and J genes are TRBV30 and TRBJ1-6, with TRBD1 matching over 10 bases. Germline values: CDR1 GTSNPN, CDR2 SVGIG (reference sequence). V shed 4 bases, J shed 10 bases, and the junction held 10 bases outside the gene matches. The CDR3 is 15 amino acids. DNA for the CDR3: TGTGCCTGGACCTTACCGGGGACAGGGGTATCACCCCTCCACTTT. Translating gives CAWTLPGTGVSPLHF. Full variable domain (missing parts from reference TRBV30 and TRBJ1-6): SQTIHQWPATLVQPVGSPLSLECTVEGTSNPNLYWYRQAAGRGLQLLFYSVGIGQISSEVPQNLSASRPQDRQFILSSKKLLLSDSGFYLCAWTLPGTGVSPLHFGNGTRLTVT.

The chain links TRBV10-2 to TRBJ1-4; 7 positions agree with TRBD1. V lost 10 bases and J lost 3; bases outside the gene matches: 8. Per the germline V gene, CDR1 is WSHSY and CDR2 is SAAADI. The CDR3 is 14 residues long. This CDR3 reads CATRAGTANEKLFF. CDR3 bases: TGCGCCACCCGGGCCGGGACAGCTAATGAAAAACTGTTTTTT.

This chain uses TRBV6-1 with TRBJ1-1; 7 bases align to TRBD1. This CDR3 has 16 residues. Losses at the gene ends were 3 bases for V and 0 bases for J; bases not matched to a gene: 7. Per the germline V gene, CDR1 is MNHNS and CDR2 is SASEGT. The CDR3 sequence is CASSEGEQGLNTEAFF. The CDR3 region has the DNA TGTGCCAGCAGTGAGGGGGAACAGGGGTTGAACACTGAAGCTTTCTTT.

The chain is built from TRBV5-8 and TRBJ1-4; D ambiguous. This CDR3 comprises 15 residues. With 4 bases removed from V and 5 bases from J, the gap between germline ends came to 15 bases. The V gene's germline CDR1 is SGHTS and CDR2 YDEGEE. The CDR3 nucleotides are TGTGCCAGCAGCCTCCTAACATGGCGGAATGAAAAACTGTTTTTT. It codes for CASSLLTWRNEKLFF.

The chain is built from TRBV4-1 and TRBJ2-7; D gene unclear. The V gene lost 6 bases and the J gene lost 12 bases, with 18 bases spanning the gap. Per the germline V gene, CDR1 is MGHRA and CDR2 is YSYEKL. This CDR3 contains 12 residues. Here the CDR3 DNA reads TGCGCCAGCAGTTCCGACTCCGGTATACGGTACTTC. It specifies CASSSDSGIRYF.

In its sample, this clone was seen a few times. The CDR3: CASSQEQYSNQPQHF. For the CDR3, the DNA is TGTGCCAGCAGCCAAGAACAATATAGCAATCAGCCCCAGCATTTT. The chain employs TRBV4-2 and TRBJ1-5; no clear D. Trimming cost V 0 bases and J 0 bases, with 6 bases left between them. Germline-derived CDR1 and CDR2 are LGHNA and YNFKEQ. This CDR3 contains 15 residues.

The chain is built from TRBV2 and TRBJ2-1; 7 bases align to TRBD2. This CDR3 region has 16 residues. Germline values: CDR1 SNHLY, CDR2 FYNNEI. The J segment lost 6 bases and the V segment lost 2 bases, leaving 10 bases of the junction unmatched. This CDR3 reads CASSEHRGLSGNEQFF. The CDR3 nucleotides read TGTGCCAGCAGTGAACACCGGGGACTATCCGGCAATGAGCAGTTCTTC.

V usage is TRBV5-1 and J usage is TRBJ2-2; the D gene is possibly TRBD2 (5 bases). CDR1 is SGHRS, CDR2 YFSETQ, per germline. The V gene lost 4 bases and the J gene lost 7 bases, with 20 bases spanning the gap. The CDR3 extends over 16 amino acids. In DNA, the CDR3 is TGCGCCAGCAGCCCGGAGCGAGGGCCCAAGGGCGGGGAGCTGTTTTTT. Protein: CASSPERGPKGGELFF.

Of note for this clone: This sample includes further DNA sequences coding for the same CDR3. V is TRBV27 and J is TRBJ1-5; D is ambiguous. The CDR3 is 12 residues long. V lost 5 bases and J lost 2, with 4 bases in between. The germline V gene has CDR1 MNHEY and CDR2 SMNVEV (reference sequence). The CDR3 DNA sequence: TGTGCCAGCAGTAGAGGCAATCAGCCCCAGCATTTT. Protein product: CASSRGNQPQHF.

The chain couples TRBV10-3 to TRBJ1-1, with D perhaps TRBD1 (5 bases). The V and J ends lost 5 bases and 3 bases respectively, with 13 bases between them. The CDR3 is 14 amino acids. Germline V gene lookup returns CDR1 ENHRY and CDR2 SYGVKD. CDR3 sequence (DNA): TGTGCCATCAGTTCGGACATTTTGTACACTGAAGCTTTCTTT. It specifies CAISSDILYTEAFF.

J is TRBJ1-1 and V is TRBV2, with 10 bases identical to TRBD1. Germline V gene sequence: CDR1 SNHLY, CDR2 FYNNEI. The CDR3 loop spans 16 amino acids. Trimming cost V 3 bases and J 1 base; bases outside gene matches: 5. The CDR3 loop is CASSDDRGLKNTEAFF. The CDR3 DNA reads TGTGCCAGCAGTGACGACAGGGGGCTAAAGAACACTGAAGCTTTCTTT.

This chain uses TRBV5-6 with TRBJ2-1; D is perhaps TRBD2 (6 bases). Per the germline V gene, CDR1 is SGHDT and CDR2 is YYEEEE. This CDR3 contains 14 residues. V lost 1 base, J lost 7 bases, and 12 bases lay in between. The CDR3 sequence: CASSLYGGGNEQFF. CDR3 sequence (DNA): TGTGCCAGCAGCTTGTACGGGGGAGGAAATGAGCAGTTCTTC.

The chain couples TRBV19 to TRBJ1-2, with 9 positions matching TRBD1. Germline V lookup: CDR1 LNHDA, CDR2 SQIVND (reference sequence). Trimming removed 5 bases from V and 0 bases from J; junction bases left unmatched: 1. This CDR3 spans 14 amino acids. The CDR3 spells CASSGDRANYGYTF. DNA of the CDR3: TGTGCCAGTAGTGGGGACAGGGCTAACTATGGCTACACCTTC.

The rearrangement links TRBV3-1 (or the pseudogene TRBV3-2) to TRBJ1-3; the D gene is possibly TRBD1 (6 bases). Germline loops: CDR1 LGHDT, CDR2 YNNKEL (reference sequence). This CDR3 is built from 12 residues. V was pared by 4 bases and J by 7 bases, with 8 bases between. The CDR3 nucleotides are TGTGCCAGCAGCCTCACAGGGAACACCATATATTTT. Its translation: CASSLTGNTIYF.

The chain recombines TRBV24-1 with TRBJ1-1; a possible D gene is TRBD1 (6 bases). Trimming removed 3 bases from V and 11 bases from J, with 12 bases in between. Germline V gives CDR1 KGHDR, CDR2 SFDVKD. The CDR3 loop spans 12 amino acids. The CDR3 loop is CATSDMGANAFF. The CDR3 DNA reads TGTGCCACCAGTGATATGGGGGCGAACGCTTTCTTT.

Only one count was recorded for this clone. V is TRBV9 and J is TRBJ2-1, with D possibly matching TRBD2 (6 bases). Trimming removed 4 bases at V and 5 bases at J, with 13 bases between. The germline V gene encodes CDR1 SGDLS and CDR2 YYNGEE. The CDR3 is 14 amino acids. The CDR3 here is CASSPAGRDNEQFF. The CDR3 DNA follows: TGTGCCAGCAGCCCGGCGGGGCGGGACAATGAGCAGTTCTTC.

This chain uses TRBV5-1 with TRBJ1-1, with a weak D call TRBD1 (5 bases). Germline CDR1 is SGHRS and CDR2 is YFSETQ. The V end lost 0 bases, the J end lost 2 bases, and 26 bases lay between the germline ends. The CDR3 is made up of 20 amino acids. The CDR3 DNA sequence: TGCGCCAGCAGCTTGGTATCTACAGGTGGGGTCCGCTTAGTTAACACTGAAGCTTTCTTT. Its protein is CASSLVSTGGVRLVNTEAFF.

This chain joins TRBV6-5 and TRBJ1-1; D is perhaps TRBD1 (5 bases). From germline, CDR1 is MNHEY and CDR2 SVGAGI. Between the trimmed V and J ends, which lost 6 bases and 3 bases, there was a span of 14 bases. The length of the CDR3 is 14 residues. In nucleotides, the CDR3 is TGTGCCAGCAGCGACACTCAGGGATACACTGAAGCTTTCTTT. It yields the protein CASSDTQGYTEAFF.

This clone was seen a few times. The chain is built from TRBV6-2 or TRBV6-3 and TRBJ2-6; D possibly corresponds to TRBD1 (6 bases). This CDR3 is 15 amino acids long. The germline V gene has CDR1 MNHEY and CDR2 SVGEGT. The V end was cut by 1 base, the J end by 3 bases, with 7 bases between. CDR3: CASSYLTGGANVLTF. The CDR3 DNA follows: TGTGCCAGCAGTTACTTGACAGGTGGGGCCAACGTCCTGACTTTC.

The count of this clone is one. The chain is built from TRBV5-1 and TRBJ1-4, with 9 nucleotides matching TRBD1. The V and J ends lost 4 bases and 4 bases, in that order; junction bases with no gene match: 8. The CDR3 loop spans 16 amino acids. Germline CDR1 SGHRS, CDR2 YFSETQ. The CDR3, as DNA: TGCGCCAGCAGCCGATCCGGGACAGGGCATAATGAAAAACTGTTTTTT. It yields the protein CASSRSGTGHNEKLFF.

V is TRBV7-2 and J is TRBJ2-3; 7 bases are a match to TRBD2. The V gene end was trimmed by 9 bases and the J gene end by 5 bases; junction bases not matched to a gene: 14. Per the germline V gene, CDR1 is SGHTA and CDR2 is FQGNSA. The CDR3 runs to 15 residues. CDR3 in DNA: TGTGCCAGTGTACTGTTTTTGGGGGGGGGAGATACGCAGTATTTT. Its translation is CASVLFLGGGDTQYF.

The CDR3 here is CASSLPAGSTDTQYF. CDR3 DNA sequence: TGTGCCAGCAGCTTACCAGCGGGCAGCACAGATACGCAGTATTTT. This sequence joins TRBV7-6 and TRBJ2-3; possible D gene TRBD2, 6 bases. With 2 bases removed from V and 0 bases from J, the gap between germline ends came to 9 bases. This CDR3 has 15 residues. Germline V CDR1 and CDR2: SGHVS, FNYEAQ.

The chain couples TRBV6-5 to TRBJ1-2, with a weak D call TRBD1 (6 bases). Germline lookup yields CDR1 MNHEY and CDR2 SVGAGI. V was trimmed by 1 base and J by 4 bases, leaving 10 bases between them. This CDR3 has 14 residues. The CDR3: CASSYLGQIYGYTF. The CDR3 DNA sequence: TGTGCCAGCAGTTACTTAGGACAGATCTATGGCTACACCTTC.

The chain is built from TRBV9 and TRBJ2-2; 7 nucleotides align to TRBD2. The CDR3 has 14 residues. Germline V CDR1 and CDR2: SGDLS, YYNGEE. V shed 3 bases, J shed 4 bases, and the junction held 3 bases outside the gene matches. The DNA of the CDR3 is TGTGCCAGCAGCGCCAGGACTAGCACCGGGGAGCTGTTTTTT. The encoded protein is CASSARTSTGELFF.